This T cell receptor beta chain came from a study of human T cells and chemical hapten exposure. As for the study in general: How much TCR each sample yielded varied, mostly because pooled library volumes differed slightly.

This clonotype appeared many times. TCRdb called the RACE reads again in MiXCR, with one record for every CDR3 protein. The data show approximately 84,000 distinct CDR3 sequences, over 8.5% seen once. Time point here: healthy volunteer bleed at 6 weeks. Total RNA was isolated from whole blood that had not been fractionated. The CDR3 totals 12 residues. The germline CDR1 and CDR2 sequences are DFQATT and SNEGSKA (reference sequence). V was pared by 3 bases and J by 8 bases, with 13 bases between. What was sequenced was whole blood. This sequence joins TRBV20-1 and TRBJ1-1; no firm D call. This TCR was sampled from a male donor in good health. Some clones in this sample may be carry-over from other donors' samples. CDR3 in amino acids: CSASHDTQEAFF. The CDR3 DNA is TGCAGTGCTAGTCACGATACGCAAGAAGCTTTCTTT.